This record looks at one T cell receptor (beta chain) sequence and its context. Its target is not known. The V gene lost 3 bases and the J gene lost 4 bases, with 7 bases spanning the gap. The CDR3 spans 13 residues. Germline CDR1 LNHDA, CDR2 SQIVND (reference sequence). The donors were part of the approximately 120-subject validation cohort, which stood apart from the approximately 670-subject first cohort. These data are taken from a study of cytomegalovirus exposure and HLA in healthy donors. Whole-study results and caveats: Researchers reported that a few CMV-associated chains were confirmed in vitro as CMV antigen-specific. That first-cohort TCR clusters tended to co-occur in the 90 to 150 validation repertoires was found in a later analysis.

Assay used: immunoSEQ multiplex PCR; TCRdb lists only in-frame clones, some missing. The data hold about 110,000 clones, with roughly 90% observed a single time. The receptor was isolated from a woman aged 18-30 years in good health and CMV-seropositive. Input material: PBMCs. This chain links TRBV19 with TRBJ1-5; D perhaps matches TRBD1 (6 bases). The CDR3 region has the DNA TGTGCCAGTAGTATTACAGGGAATCAGCCCCAGCATTTT. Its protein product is CASSITGNQPQHF.